What follows are 27 T cell receptor beta chains derived from one specimen sequenced in a study of metastatic and nonmetastatic thyroid tumors. Thyroid surgery had not been preceded by any treatment in any patient. TCRdb called clones again from the PCR reads with MiXCR. This repertoire shows just over 40,000 clones, around 10% found once; its top ten account for roughly 23%. Sample: blood. The origin of the receptors is a female donor with papillary thyroid cancer or a benign thyroid nodule (not recorded which). Some clones in this sample may be carry-over from other donors' samples.

The chain joins TRBV19 to TRBJ2-7; TRBD1 is a possible D gene (6 bases). Trimming stripped 1 base from V and 0 bases from J, with 7 bases between. The length of the CDR3 is 14 residues. Germline CDR1 LNHDA, CDR2 SQIVND (reference sequence). CDR3: CASSIGGGSYEQYF. The CDR3 DNA reads as TGTGCCAGTAGTATAGGAGGGGGCTCCTACGAGCAGTACTTC.

This clone was recorded at least ten times. This chain joins TRBV20-1 and TRBJ2-3; D might be TRBD1 or TRBD2, each matching 6 bases. The V and J ends lost 6 bases and 8 bases respectively, with 24 bases between them. There are 15 residues in the CDR3. The germline V gene has CDR1 DFQATT and CDR2 SNEGSKA (reference sequence). CDR3 loop: CSAVDRGRLESTQYF. The CDR3 nucleotides are TGCAGTGCAGTCGATCGGGGGCGCTTGGAGAGTACGCAGTATTTT.

This clone appeared many times. V is TRBV20-1 and J is TRBJ1-1; D not certain. Germline V gene data show CDR1 as DFQATT and CDR2 as SNEGSKA (reference sequence). The CDR3 sequence is 14 residues long. The V end lost 3 bases, the J end lost 0 bases, and 11 bases lay between the germline ends. This CDR3 reads CSARRRKMNTEAFF. The CDR3 bases are TGCAGTGCTAGGCGCAGAAAGATGAACACTGAAGCTTTCTTT.

This clone was seen ten or more times. The V call is TRBV19, the J call TRBJ1-1; D not certain. CDR1 is LNHDA and CDR2 is SQIVND in the germline V gene (reference sequence). The CDR3 consists of 14 residues. V lost 3 bases, J lost 1 base, and 9 bases lay in between. The CDR3 is CASSIWTENTEAFF. CDR3 DNA sequence: TGTGCCAGTAGTATTTGGACGGAGAACACTGAAGCTTTCTTT.

This clone was detected many times. The rearrangement joins TRBV12-3 or TRBV12-4 to TRBJ2-7; D call uncertain. Trimming stripped 1 base from V and 3 bases from J, with 10 bases between. This CDR3 comprises 14 residues. In DNA form, the CDR3 reads TGTGCCAGCAGTTTAGTTGGCGGCTTCTACGAGCAGTACTTC. Protein: CASSLVGGFYEQYF.

This clone was seen many times. The chain combines TRBV7-9 with TRBJ1-4; D not certain. Germline V gene data show CDR1 as SEHNR and CDR2 as FQNEAQ (reference sequence). V lost 6 bases and J lost 7, with 15 bases in between. The CDR3 loop spans 14 amino acids. The CDR3 region has the DNA TGTGCCAGCAGTAGGGCTCGAGGGCTTGAAAAACTGTTTTTT. The encoded protein is CASSRARGLEKLFF.

This clone was seen ten or more times. The rearrangement uses TRBV27 and TRBJ2-7; 8 nucleotides agree with TRBD1. Trimming took 5 bases from V and 2 from J; bases not matched to a gene: 5. The CDR3 sequence is 14 residues long. Germline V gene lookup returns CDR1 MNHEY and CDR2 SMNVEV (reference sequence). The CDR3 DNA is TGTGCCAGCAGTGTCGACAGGGGCCCCTACGAGCAGTACTTC. This encodes CASSVDRGPYEQYF.

The sample holds many counts of this clone. V usage is TRBV6-1 and J usage is TRBJ1-6; the match to TRBD1 covers 10 bases. The germline V gene has CDR1 MNHNS and CDR2 SASEGT. CDR3 length: 16 amino acids. V shed 6 bases, J shed 10 bases, and the junction held 12 bases outside the gene matches. The CDR3, as DNA: TGTGCCAGCAGAGAGAAAGCCGGGACAGGGGAGTCACCCCTCCACTTT. Amino acid sequence: CASREKAGTGESPLHF.

Ten or more counts support this clone. J is TRBJ2-3 and V is TRBV19, with D tentatively TRBD1 (5 bases). CDR1 LNHDA and CDR2 SQIVND come from the germline V gene (reference sequence). Trimming removed 5 bases from V and 2 bases from J, with 17 bases in between. This CDR3 has 16 residues. The chain's CDR3 is CASSPQGYGTTDTQYF. The CDR3 DNA follows: TGTGCCAGTAGTCCTCAGGGATACGGAACCACAGATACGCAGTATTTT.

This clone was picked up many times. Other DNA variants within this sample encode the same CDR3. The V and J genes are TRBV24-1 and TRBJ1-1; tentatively, D is TRBD1 (5 bases). Germline CDR1 KGHDR, CDR2 SFDVKD. The CDR3 runs to 13 residues. Trimming removed 7 bases from V and 1 base from J, with 9 bases in between. The CDR3 DNA follows: TGTGCCACCAGCGAGGGGCGGAACACTGAAGCTTTCTTT. This translates into CATSEGRNTEAFF.

This clone showed up many times. At one end the junction does not follow the germline gene, possibly because of a read error. The chain couples TRBV7-7 to TRBJ2-5; 8 nucleotides align to TRBD1. This CDR3 is 17 amino acids long. The V gene's germline CDR1 is SSHAT and CDR2 FNYEAQ (reference sequence). CDR3 protein: CASSPDGQGGIKGAQYF. DNA of the CDR3: TGTGCTAGCAGCCCCGACGGACAGGGAGGAATCAAAGGGGCCCAGTACTTC.

This clone came up once. The germline gene is not matched at one end of the junction; a read error may be the cause. The chain links TRBV9 to TRBJ2-2; 9 positions match TRBD2. This CDR3 has 16 residues. Germline CDR1 SGDLS, CDR2 YYNGEE. CDR3: CASNTRSGSGTGELFF. The CDR3 DNA reads TGTGCCAGCAACACTCGTAGCGGGAGTGGTACCGGGGAGCTGTTCTTT.

Turning to this clone: Other DNA sequences in this sample translate to the same CDR3. The chain links TRBV7-2 to TRBJ2-5; D is perhaps TRBD2 (5 bases). The CDR3 sequence is 13 residues long. V gave up 9 bases and J gave up 5 bases, with 16 bases separating them. Germline-derived CDR1 and CDR2 are SGHTA and FQGNSA. CDR3 nucleotides: TGTGCCAGTAGCCCCTCGGCGGGTGAGACCCAGTACTTC. It encodes CASSPSAGETQYF.

The chain carries TRBV20-1 and TRBJ2-1; 10 bases are shared with TRBD1. V dropped 5 bases and J dropped 3; count of bases not matched to a gene: 4. The germline V gene has CDR1 DFQATT and CDR2 SNEGSKA (reference sequence). The CDR3 extends over 14 amino acids. CDR3 DNA sequence: TGCAGTGCTCTAGGACAGGGGGGCTACAATGAGCAGTTCTTC. Its protein is CSALGQGGYNEQFF.

This clone appeared many times. The chain combines TRBV7-6 with TRBJ2-7; 8 bases line up with TRBD2. Trimming took 2 bases from V and 2 from J; bases not matched to a gene: 8. Per the germline V gene, CDR1 is SGHVS and CDR2 is FNYEAQ. CDR3 length equals 16 residues. CDR3 in DNA: TGTGCCAGCAGCTTAATAGACGGGAGGGAAGCCTACGAGCAGTACTTC. Protein sequence: CASSLIDGREAYEQYF.

In this sample, this clone is medium-sized (0.01 to 0.1%). The genes are TRBV20-1 and TRBJ1-5; TRBD1 is a possible D gene (5 bases). CDR1 and CDR2 (germline): DFQATT, SNEGSKA (reference sequence). The CDR3 runs to 14 residues. V was trimmed by 6 bases and J by 1 base, leaving 13 bases between them. As DNA, the CDR3 is TGCAGTGCGAGCCTCGGACAAAGCAATCAGCCCCAGCATTTT. Its protein is CSASLGQSNQPQHF.

The chain is built from TRBV6-2 or TRBV6-3 and TRBJ2-1; TRBD2 agrees at 7 bases. CDR3 length equals 15 residues. V shed 9 bases and J 1 base; nucleotides not matched to a gene: 9. Germline CDR1 and CDR2: MNHEY and SVGEGT. The chain's CDR3 is CASSAASGSYNEQFF. CDR3 coding DNA: TGTGCCAGTAGTGCTGCTAGCGGTTCCTACAATGAGCAGTTCTTC.

This clone was detected ten times or more. This chain joins TRBV20-1 and TRBJ2-2; 7 nucleotides align to TRBD2. The CDR3 has 14 amino acids. Per the germline V gene, CDR1 is DFQATT and CDR2 is SNEGSKA (reference sequence). J gave up 7 bases and V 3 bases, and 8 bases lay outside the gene matches. CDR3 bases: TGCAGTGCTAGGAGTGCGGGAGCTGTCGGGGAGCTGTTTTTT. Translated, it gives CSARSAGAVGELFF.

The sample holds many counts of this clone. The chain recombines TRBV19 with TRBJ2-1; either TRBD1 or TRBD2 may fit D (5 bases each). Deletions cut 5 bases from V and 6 bases from J, with 11 bases between. The CDR3 extends over 13 amino acids. Germline assignment: CDR1 LNHDA and CDR2 SQIVND (reference sequence). The CDR3 region has the DNA TGTGCCAGTAGTTTGGGACCAGCCAATGAGCAGTTCTTC. This gives the protein CASSLGPANEQFF.

Many counts were recorded for this clone. The chain recombines TRBV28 with TRBJ1-2; D might be TRBD1 (5 bases). V shed 6 bases and J shed 7 bases, with 18 bases lying between them. The CDR3 is 14 residues long. Germline V gene lookup returns CDR1 MDHEN and CDR2 SYDVKM. In DNA, the CDR3 is TGTGCCAGCAGATCCCCCGGTCAGGGCGGTGGCTACACCTTC. Amino acid sequence: CASRSPGQGGGYTF.

This clone was found many times. This chain joins TRBV19 and TRBJ2-1, with 8 bases aligning to TRBD2. The CDR3 spans 15 residues. The junction had 12 bases not matched to a gene; V was cut back by 6 bases and J by 8 bases. Germline V CDR1 and CDR2: LNHDA, SQIVND (reference sequence). The CDR3 protein is CASSRRVAGLYEQFF. The CDR3 nucleotides read TGTGCCAGTAGCCGCCGGGTAGCGGGATTGTATGAGCAGTTCTTC.

This clone appeared many times. The chain couples TRBV12-3 or TRBV12-4 to TRBJ1-1, with D possibly being TRBD1 (5 bases). The V end was cut by 3 bases, the J end by 5 bases, with 10 bases between. The CDR3 is made up of 13 amino acids. The CDR3 bases are TGTGCCAGCAGTTTTAGAGGGACTACTGAAGCTTTCTTT. Protein: CASSFRGTTEAFF.

At least ten counts were recorded for this clone. V gene TRBV28 combines with J gene TRBJ2-5, with 7 bases lining up with TRBD2. The CDR3 length is 14 residues. J gave up 3 bases and V 0 bases, and 1 base lay outside the gene matches. Germline V lookup: CDR1 MDHEN, CDR2 SYDVKM. In DNA form, the CDR3 reads TGTGCCAGCAGTTTATGGGCGGGGGAAGAGACCCAGTACTTC. It translates to CASSLWAGEETQYF.

This clone was found many times. This rearrangement joins TRBV19 to TRBJ1-6; D ambiguous. Germline CDR1 is LNHDA and CDR2 is SQIVND (reference sequence). The CDR3 has 15 amino acids. Trimming left V 6 bases short and J 18 bases short, with 27 bases between. CDR3 protein: CASSRSADTRAPGHF. The CDR3 coding sequence is TGTGCCAGTAGCCGCAGCGCGGATACGAGGGCCCCGGGCCACTTT.

This clone was counted at least ten times. V usage is TRBV6-1 and J usage is TRBJ2-5, with 9 bases matching TRBD1. Looked up from germline, CDR1 is MNHNS and CDR2 is SASEGT. There are 14 residues in the CDR3. J gave up 5 bases and V 6 bases, and 7 bases lay outside the gene matches. Written as DNA, the CDR3 is TGTGCCAGCAGCCTAACAGGGGGCTTGGAGACCCAGTACTTC. It is translated as CASSLTGGLETQYF.

This clone came up many times. This sequence joins TRBV6-1 and TRBJ1-2, with 7 bases matching TRBD1. J gave up 7 bases and V 2 bases, and 10 bases lay outside the gene matches. CDR1 is MNHNS and CDR2 is SASEGT in the germline V gene. This CDR3 is built from 15 residues. The CDR3 region has the DNA TGTGCCAGCAGTGAAAACGAGGGGGCGCATTGTGGCTACACCTTC. Its protein is CASSENEGAHCGYTF.

This clone was counted ten times or more. This chain links TRBV6-1 with TRBJ2-7, with 9 nucleotides matching TRBD1. With 4 bases clipped from V and 3 bases from J, the junction kept 7 bases outside the gene matches. Germline CDR1 and CDR2: MNHNS and SASEGT. The CDR3 totals 15 residues. CDR3: CASSAPGQGNYEQYF. CDR3 DNA sequence: TGTGCCAGCAGTGCTCCAGGACAGGGGAACTACGAGCAGTACTTC.